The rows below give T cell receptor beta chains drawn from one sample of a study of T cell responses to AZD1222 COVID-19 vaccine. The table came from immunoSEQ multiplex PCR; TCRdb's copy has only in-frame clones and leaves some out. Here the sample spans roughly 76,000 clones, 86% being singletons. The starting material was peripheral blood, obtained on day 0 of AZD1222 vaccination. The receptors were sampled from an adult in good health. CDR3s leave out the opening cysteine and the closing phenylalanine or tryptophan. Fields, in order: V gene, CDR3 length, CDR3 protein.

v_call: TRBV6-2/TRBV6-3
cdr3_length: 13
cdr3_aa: ASSYSGGSPDEQF

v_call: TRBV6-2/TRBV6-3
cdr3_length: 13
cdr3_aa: ASSPWDTRNTEAF

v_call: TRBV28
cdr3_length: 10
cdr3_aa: ASSSNLYGYT

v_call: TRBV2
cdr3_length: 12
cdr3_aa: ASCPTGGFCEAF

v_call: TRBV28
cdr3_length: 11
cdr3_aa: ASWDRSNEKLF

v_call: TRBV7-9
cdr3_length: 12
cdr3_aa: ASSLMGVGYEQY

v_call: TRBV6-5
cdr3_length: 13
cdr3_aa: ASSRGASSYNEQF

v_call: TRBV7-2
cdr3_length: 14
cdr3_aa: ASSPSPSDSNQPQH

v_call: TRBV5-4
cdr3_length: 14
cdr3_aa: ASSLDAGGGSHEQF

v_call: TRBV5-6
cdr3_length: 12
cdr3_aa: ASSLDSSGDTQY

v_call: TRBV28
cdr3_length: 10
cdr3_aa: ASSLGGGEQY

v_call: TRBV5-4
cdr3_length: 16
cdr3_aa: ASSSGSGRTSSTDTQY

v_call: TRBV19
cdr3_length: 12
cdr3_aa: ASSLSSGGPEQF

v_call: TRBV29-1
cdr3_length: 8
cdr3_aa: SGKDTEAF

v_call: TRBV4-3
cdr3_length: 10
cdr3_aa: ASSQWGRDLT

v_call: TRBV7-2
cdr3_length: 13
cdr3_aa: ASSPRGQGGYGYT

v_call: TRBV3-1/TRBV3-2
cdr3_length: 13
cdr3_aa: ASSQRRQGHNEQF

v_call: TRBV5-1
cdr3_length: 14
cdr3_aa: ASSLARLAGVETQY

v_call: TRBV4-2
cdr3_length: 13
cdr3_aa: ASSPRDRGNEKLF

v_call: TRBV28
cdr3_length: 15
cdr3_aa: ASRRTGTRGPKYGYT

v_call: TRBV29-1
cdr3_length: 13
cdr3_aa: SVEDQQPSTDTQY

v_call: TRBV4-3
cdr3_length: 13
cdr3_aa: ASSQVGGGTEKLF

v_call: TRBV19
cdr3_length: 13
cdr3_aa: ASTQGGVGTDTQY

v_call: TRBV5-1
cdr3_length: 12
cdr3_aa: ASSPQGARNEQF

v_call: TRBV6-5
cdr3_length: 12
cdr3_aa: ATRRALLNTEAF

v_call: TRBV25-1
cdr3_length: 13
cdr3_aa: ASGIRQSNTGELF

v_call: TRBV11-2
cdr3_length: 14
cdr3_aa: ASTSPYSLNTGELF

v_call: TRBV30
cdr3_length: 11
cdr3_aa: AWSRGERLEQY

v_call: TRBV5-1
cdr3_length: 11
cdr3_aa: ASSLEGEETQY

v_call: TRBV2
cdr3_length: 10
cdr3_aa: ASSGDVQPQH

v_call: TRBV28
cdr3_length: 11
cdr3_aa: ASSFSGGYGYT

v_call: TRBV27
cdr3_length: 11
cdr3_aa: ASSGGSTDTQY

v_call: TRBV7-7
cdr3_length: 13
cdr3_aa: ASSQLAGVADTQY

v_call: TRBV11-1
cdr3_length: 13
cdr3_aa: ASSLGGAPTDTQY

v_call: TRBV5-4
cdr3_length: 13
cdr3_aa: AFLPLDREGTEAF

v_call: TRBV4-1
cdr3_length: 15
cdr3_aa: ASSQSRTRGSNQPQH

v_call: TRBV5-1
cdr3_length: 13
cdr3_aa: ASSLESGPRETQY

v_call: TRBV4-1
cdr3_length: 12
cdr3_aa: ASSQDIRNTEAF

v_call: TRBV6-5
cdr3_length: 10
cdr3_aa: ASSFAGVEQF

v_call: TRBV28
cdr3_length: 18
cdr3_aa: ATLPPHRVAASSGANVLT

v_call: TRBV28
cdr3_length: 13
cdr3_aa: ASSLSGVSNQPQH

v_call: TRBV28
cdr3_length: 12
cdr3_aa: ASSFSSKGRPQH